Below, 8 T cell receptor beta chains from the same sample are listed, as sequenced in a study of shared clonotypes between healthy human individuals. Sequencing used immunoSEQ multiplex PCR; TCRdb keeps in-frame clones, though not all of them. This sample has roughly 2,000,000 clones, with approximately 94% found just once. Naive CD8 populations comprised CD45RO-negative cells positively selected for CCR7, excluding terminally differentiated effector memory CD45RA+ cells. Sequencing was done on a sample of naive CD8+ T cells sorted from blood. The receptor source for this set is a man between 18 and 29 years old in good health.

The genes are TRBV7-9 and TRBJ2-2; TRBD1 might be the D (5 bases). Germline loops: CDR1 SEHNR, CDR2 FQNEAQ (reference sequence). V was trimmed by 2 bases and J by 1 base, leaving 11 bases between them. The CDR3 is made up of 16 amino acids. The CDR3 DNA sequence: TGTGCCAGCAGCTTACTCGCAGGGCTGAACACCGGGGAGCTGTTTTTT. This codes for CASSLLAGLNTGELFF. The full variable domain, rest sourced from reference TRBV7-9 and TRBJ2-2, is DTGVSQNPRHKITKRGQNVTFRCDPISEHNRLYWYRQTLGQGPEFLTYFQNEAQLEKSRLLSDRFSAERPKGSFSTLEIQRTEQGDSAMYLCASSLLAGLNTGELFFGEGSRLTVL.

V gene TRBV5-4 combines with J gene TRBJ2-3, with 7 bases matching TRBD2. Germline V CDR1 and CDR2: SGHNT, YYREEE (reference sequence). V shed 2 bases, J shed 3 bases, and the junction held 9 bases outside the gene matches. The CDR3 sequence is 16 residues long. This CDR3 reads CASSFELARGTDTQYF. The CDR3 DNA follows: TGTGCCAGCAGCTTTGAACTAGCGAGGGGAACAGATACGCAGTATTTT.

The rearrangement links TRBV2 to TRBJ1-1; D perhaps matches TRBD1 (6 bases). V was clipped by 1 base and J by 3 bases, with 9 bases between them. The length of the CDR3 is 14 residues. Per germline, CDR1 SNHLY and CDR2 FYNNEI. The CDR3 protein is CASSEGDTHTEAFF. The CDR3 coding sequence is TGTGCCAGCAGTGAAGGGGACACTCACACTGAAGCTTTCTTT.

The sample holds one count of this clone. The same CDR3 arises from other DNA sequences in this sample as well. This rearrangement joins TRBV18 to TRBJ2-7; 7 bases fit TRBD1. The CDR3 is 14 amino acids. V shed 6 bases and J 2 bases; nucleotides not matched to a gene: 7. Germline lookup yields CDR1 KGHSH and CDR2 LQKENI. The CDR3 loop is CASSPGQGAYEQYF. As DNA, the CDR3 is TGTGCCAGCTCCCCCGGCCAGGGGGCCTACGAGCAGTACTTC.

The chain joins TRBV27 to TRBJ1-5, with TRBD1 matching 10 bases. Unmatched junction bases numbered 5, after V lost 3 bases and J lost 0 bases. The germline gives CDR1 MNHEY, CDR2 SMNVEV (reference sequence). This CDR3 spans 17 amino acids. The CDR3 reads CASSLTGGSYSNQPQHF. DNA for the CDR3: TGTGCCAGCAGTTTGACAGGGGGCTCGTATAGCAATCAGCCCCAGCATTTT.

Of note for this clone: The sample holds other DNA sequences that translate to the same CDR3. The chain links TRBV27 to TRBJ2-7, with 9 bases matching TRBD2. CDR1 MNHEY and CDR2 SMNVEV come from the germline V gene (reference sequence). CDR3 size: 14 residues. J was trimmed by 2 bases and V by 3 bases; bases with no gene match: 2. The CDR3 reads CASSFSGGAYEQYF. The CDR3 coding sequence is TGTGCCAGCAGTTTTAGCGGGGGCGCCTACGAGCAGTACTTC.

V is TRBV9 and J is TRBJ2-1, with 8 positions matching TRBD2. V lost 4 bases and J lost 5; bases outside the gene matches: 14. Germline CDR1 SGDLS, CDR2 YYNGEE. The CDR3 covers 17 residues. The CDR3 nucleotides read TGTGCCAGCAGCTCCGACAAACTAGCGGCAAAAGACAATGAGCAGTTCTTC. It yields the protein CASSSDKLAAKDNEQFF.

A note on this clone: Other DNA sequences in the same sample also yield this CDR3. The chain carries TRBV7-6 and TRBJ1-1; TRBD1 might be the D (5 bases). Per the germline V gene, CDR1 is SGHVS and CDR2 is FNYEAQ. CDR3 length: 12 residues. The V gene lost 0 bases and the J gene lost 7 bases, with 6 bases spanning the gap. The CDR3 coding sequence is TGTGCCAGCAGCTTAGCGGGGGGTGAAGCTTTCTTT. This codes for CASSLAGGEAFF.